This TCR beta chain was recorded in a study of early T cells in non-severe SARS-CoV-2 infection. Germline V gene sequence: CDR1 MNHEY, CDR2 SVGEGT. Trimming cost V 6 bases and J 1 base; bases outside gene matches: 5. CDR3 length equals 14 residues. TCRdb re-derived calls from the 5' RACE reads in MiXCR, one entry per CDR3 protein. The sample contains 45,000 to 70,000 distinct CDR3 sequences, approximately 6.2% of which appear only once. The chain links TRBV6-2 or TRBV6-3 to TRBJ2-7; TRBD1 matches 8 bases. The clonotype was recovered from an adult who was a healthcare worker with PCR-confirmed SARS-CoV-2 infection or an uninfected control (not recorded which). Sequencing used whole blood. The CDR3 protein is CASSGTGRSYEQYF. For the CDR3, the DNA is TGTGCCAGCAGCGGGACAGGAAGATCCTACGAGCAGTACTTC.